These 19 T cell receptor beta chains were all obtained from the same sample, sequenced in a study of identifying expanded T cells in peripheral blood. Libraries were prepared by immunoSEQ multiplex PCR; TCRdb keeps only in-frame clonotypes and omits some of them. The table includes 110,000 or so clones, roughly 90% detected once. Sequencing input: blood. These receptors were taken from a person aged 18-69 years in good health.

This clone was detected once. The rearrangement uses TRBV19 and TRBJ2-1; TRBD2 is a possible D gene (6 bases). Germline loops: CDR1 LNHDA, CDR2 SQIVND (reference sequence). The V end lost 7 bases, the J end lost 5 bases, and 18 bases lay between the germline ends. This CDR3 has 15 amino acids. CDR3 residues: CASTARGLGDNEQFF. CDR3 in DNA: TGTGCCAGTACCGCGCGGGGTTTGGGGGACAATGAGCAGTTCTTC.

The CDR3 protein is CASSQDRSSGNTIYF. The CDR3 DNA reads as TGCGCCAGCAGCCAAGACAGAAGCTCTGGAAACACCATATATTTT. The chain has TRBV4-1 and TRBJ1-3; unclear D gene. The CDR3 loop spans 15 amino acids. The V end lost 0 bases, the J end lost 0 bases, and 6 bases lay between the germline ends. Germline CDR1 is MGHRA and CDR2 is YSYEKL.

The V gene is TRBV7-9, the J gene TRBJ2-1; perhaps D is TRBD1 or TRBD2 (5 bases each). V lost 1 base and J 8 bases, leaving 9 bases between the germline ends. The CDR3 totals 13 residues. The germline V gene encodes CDR1 SEHNR and CDR2 FQNEAQ (reference sequence). The CDR3 DNA sequence: TGTGCCAGCAGCTTAGGAGGGACCGATGAGCAGTTCTTC. This sequence encodes CASSLGGTDEQFF.

The rearrangement uses TRBV29-1 and TRBJ2-3; maybe TRBD1 (8 bases). Germline V gene sequence: CDR1 SQVTM, CDR2 ANQGSEA. With 7 bases removed from V and 6 bases from J, the gap between germline ends came to 14 bases. CDR3 size: 12 residues. The DNA for the CDR3 is TGCAGCGCCACAGGGGGGGAGGATACGCAGTATTTT. Its protein product is CSATGGEDTQYF.

The genes are TRBV11-1 and TRBJ2-5; D possibly corresponds to TRBD2 (6 bases). V shed 1 base and J shed 5 bases, with 11 bases lying between them. The CDR3 spans 14 residues. From germline, CDR1 is SGHAT and CDR2 FQDESV (reference sequence). As DNA, the CDR3 is TGTGCCAGCAGCTTAGTACTAGCAGCGGAGACCCAGTACTTC. As protein: CASSLVLAAETQYF.

The V and J genes are TRBV11-3 and TRBJ2-1, with D unresolved. The CDR3 extends over 12 amino acids. With 6 bases removed from V and 6 bases from J, the gap between germline ends came to 9 bases. The germline V gene encodes CDR1 SGHNT and CDR2 YENEEA. The CDR3 region is CASRDPPNEQFF. The CDR3, as DNA: TGTGCCAGCAGAGACCCGCCCAATGAGCAGTTCTTC.

The rearrangement uses TRBV30 and TRBJ2-3; 7 bases line up with TRBD2. V lost 4 bases, J lost 1 base, and 2 bases stayed unmatched. CDR3 length: 13 residues. Germline CDR1 GTSNPN, CDR2 SVGIG (reference sequence). The CDR3 DNA is TGTGCCTGGAAAACTAGCGGCACAGATACGCAGTATTTT. This translates into CAWKTSGTDTQYF.

The chain has TRBV4-3 and TRBJ2-3; 12 positions match TRBD2. The ends lost 6 bases at V and 5 bases at J; junction bases unmatched: 9. CDR1 LGHNA and CDR2 YSLEER come from the germline V gene. The CDR3 contains 16 residues. CDR3 loop: CASSPLAGGAKDTQYF. The CDR3 DNA is TGCGCCAGCAGTCCTCTAGCGGGGGGGGCGAAAGATACGCAGTATTTT.

The V gene is TRBV11-3, the J gene TRBJ2-3; TRBD1 aligns across 8 bases. The CDR3 has 14 residues. Per the germline V gene, CDR1 is SGHNT and CDR2 is YENEEA. V lost 5 bases to trimming and J lost 4 bases; unmatched junction nucleotides: 5. The CDR3 loop is CASSIGQGADTQYF. The CDR3 region has the DNA TGTGCCAGCAGCATCGGACAGGGCGCAGATACGCAGTATTTT. Full variable domain (missing parts from reference TRBV11-3 and TRBJ2-3): EAGVVQSPRYKIIEKKQPVAFWCNPISGHNTLYWYLQNLGQGPELLIRYENEEAVDDSQLPKDRFSAERLKGVDSTLKIQPAELGDSAVYLCASSIGQGADTQYFGPGTRLTVL.

The chain recombines TRBV11-2 with TRBJ1-1; 10 nucleotides line up with TRBD1. Looked up from germline, CDR1 is SGHAT and CDR2 is FQNNGV. The CDR3 consists of 15 residues. After removal of 6 bases from V and 2 bases from J, the junction contained 6 bases not matched to a gene. CDR3 in amino acids: CASRHGQGENTEAFF. The CDR3 DNA reads TGTGCCAGCAGACATGGACAGGGGGAAAACACTGAAGCTTTCTTT.

V and J are TRBV10-1 and TRBJ1-1, with D tentatively TRBD1 (5 bases). Germline-derived CDR1 and CDR2 are WNHNN and SYGVQD (reference sequence). The CDR3 spans 14 residues. The germline V and J ends were trimmed by 3 bases and 3 bases, with 11 bases remaining between them. This chain's CDR3 is CASSDEETDTEAFF. CDR3 nucleotides: TGCGCCAGCAGTGATGAAGAGACAGACACTGAAGCTTTCTTT.

V and J are TRBV25-1 and TRBJ2-3; D is undetermined. Germline V gene lookup returns CDR1 MGHDK and CDR2 SYGVNS. CDR3 size: 15 residues. V was shortened by 1 base and J by 2 bases, with 10 bases between the two germline ends. The CDR3 reads CASSESYSSTDTQYF. The CDR3 coding sequence is TGTGCCAGCAGTGAATCTTACAGTTCCACAGATACGCAGTATTTT.

V gene TRBV20-1 combines with J gene TRBJ2-2; D is ambiguous. The V end lost 3 bases, the J end lost 4 bases, and 3 bases lay between the germline ends. This CDR3 spans 11 amino acids. Germline values: CDR1 DFQATT, CDR2 SNEGSKA (reference sequence). For the CDR3, the DNA is TGCAGTGCTAGGGGCACCGGGGAGCTGTTTTTT. It specifies CSARGTGELFF.

In DNA form, the CDR3 reads TGTGCCAGCAGCATCGGAGGGAGGATATCTGGAAACACCATATATTTT. Translated: CASSIGGRISGNTIYF. V is TRBV13 and J is TRBJ1-3; D not resolved. There are 16 residues in the CDR3. With 5 bases removed from V and 1 base from J, the gap between germline ends came to 15 bases. Germline-derived CDR1 and CDR2 are PRHDT and FYEKMQ (reference sequence). Variable domain in full (rest from reference TRBV13 and TRBJ1-3): AAGVIQSPRHLIKEKRETATLKCYPIPRHDTVYWYQQGPGQDPQFLISFYEKMQSDKGSIPDRFSAQQFSDYHSELNMSSLELGDSALYFCASSIGGRISGNTIYFGEGSWLTVV.

The CDR3 region is CASSLGWSEQFF. CDR3 nucleotide sequence: TGCGCCAGCAGCCTTGGCTGGAGCGAGCAGTTCTTC. This rearrangement joins TRBV5-1 to TRBJ2-1; D not certain. This CDR3 contains 12 residues. Germline CDR1 SGHRS, CDR2 YFSETQ. Between the trimmed V and J ends, which lost 4 bases and 10 bases, there was a span of 12 bases.

This clone occurred once. The CDR3 region has the DNA TGTGCCAGCAGCCCTCCGGGAGGTAATTCACCCCTCCACTTT. It codes for CASSPPGGNSPLHF. The chain uses TRBV7-2 and TRBJ1-6; the D is unclear. This CDR3 region has 14 residues. Germline loops: CDR1 SGHTA, CDR2 FQGNSA. V was clipped by 5 bases and J by 6 bases, with 11 bases between them.

V gene TRBV4-1 combines with J gene TRBJ2-5; a possible D gene is TRBD1 (5 bases). The J call may not be correct, given that the DNA end is closer to TRBJ2-7. Germline values: CDR1 MGHRA, CDR2 YSYEKL. The CDR3 extends over 14 amino acids. The CDR3 sequence: CASSQPGFSYEQYF. CDR3 bases: TGCGCCAGCAGCCAACCAGGGTTCTCCTACGAGCAGTACTTC.

V is TRBV7-9 and J is TRBJ1-2; the D gene is possibly TRBD1 (6 bases). V was shortened by 1 base and J by 6 bases, with 18 bases between the two germline ends. The CDR3 runs 16 residues. Germline values: CDR1 SEHNR, CDR2 FQNEAQ (reference sequence). DNA of the CDR3: TGTGCCAGCAGCTTAGTGGGGGAAACAGGGAGGCATGGCTACACCTTC. It yields the protein CASSLVGETGRHGYTF.

The gene calls are TRBV28 and TRBJ1-5; weak D call: TRBD1 (5 bases). The CDR3 contains 15 residues. V lost 3 bases to trimming and J lost 0 bases, with 9 bases between them. The germline V gene has CDR1 MDHEN and CDR2 SYDVKM. CDR3 in DNA: TGTGCCAGCAGTTTGTGGGGGGATAGCAATCAGCCCCAGCATTTT. Translating it yields CASSLWGDSNQPQHF.